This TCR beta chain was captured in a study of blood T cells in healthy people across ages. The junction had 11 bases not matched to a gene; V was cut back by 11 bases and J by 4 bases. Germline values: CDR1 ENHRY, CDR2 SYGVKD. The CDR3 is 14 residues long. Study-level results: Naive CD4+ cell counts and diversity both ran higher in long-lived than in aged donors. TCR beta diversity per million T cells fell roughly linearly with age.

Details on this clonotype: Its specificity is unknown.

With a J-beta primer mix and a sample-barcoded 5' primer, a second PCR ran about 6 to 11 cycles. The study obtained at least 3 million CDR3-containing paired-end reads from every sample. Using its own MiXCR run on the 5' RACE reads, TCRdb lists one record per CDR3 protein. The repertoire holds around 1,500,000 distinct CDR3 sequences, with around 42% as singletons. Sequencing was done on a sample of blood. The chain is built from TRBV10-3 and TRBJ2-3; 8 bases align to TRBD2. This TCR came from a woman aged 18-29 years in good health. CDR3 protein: CAVKRSGSPDTQYF. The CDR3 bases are TGTGCCGTCAAAAGGAGCGGGAGTCCAGATACGCAGTATTTT.